The rows below give T cell receptor beta chains drawn from one sample of a study of T cells in Graves' hyperthyroidism and ophthalmopathy. Each CDR3 protein gets one entry after TCRdb re-called the multiplex PCR reads with MiXCR. The data hold approximately 490,000 distinct CDR3 sequences, with approximately 23% observed a single time. The sequenced sample was blood. These receptors originate from an older woman with Graves' ophthalmopathy. The CDR3 runs from the conserved cysteine through the conserved F or W. A D gene is named only where the DNA matches it firmly. Part of the rows lack a size; the others show once, few, many or a class for expanded clones.

TGTGCTAGTGGTATATACAGGGCCTTTGACACTGAAGCTTTCTTT CASGIYRAFDTEAFF - TRBV12-5 - TRBJ1-1
TGTGCCAGCAGCTCTCCGACAGGGGGCATTGAAAAACTGTTTTTT CASSSPTGGIEKLFF TRBD1 TRBV11-2 few TRBJ1-4
TGTGCCAGCACTGGGTCAGCCCTAGCTTCGGAACTCACAGATACGCAGTATTTT CASTGSALASELTDTQYF - TRBV28 few TRBJ2-3
TGTGCCAGCAGTGAGGCCCACAATGAGCAGTTCTTC CASSEAHNEQFF - TRBV6-2/TRBV6-3 - TRBJ2-1
TGTGCCAGCAGTCCGGGGACAGGGGGCGAGCGGAGAGCCCAGCATTTT CASSPGTGGERRAQHF TRBD1 TRBV2 many TRBJ1-5
TGTACCAGCAGTTACTCAGGACTAGCGGGACGGGAGACCCAGTACTTC CTSSYSGLAGRETQYF TRBD2 TRBV6-6 few TRBJ2-5
TGTGCCAGCAGCCTCTGGGTATTAGCGGGAGCATTCACCTACGAGCAGTACTTC CASSLWVLAGAFTYEQYF TRBD2 TRBV7-9 - TRBJ2-7
TGTGCCTGCAGTTCTGGGGGCGTTGGTGAAAAACTGTTTTTT CACSSGGVGEKLFF - TRBV28 - TRBJ1-4
TGTGCCAGCAGCTTGTCAGGGGGCTACGAGCAGTACTTC CASSLSGGYEQYF TRBD1 TRBV18 many TRBJ2-7
TGCAGTGCTGAAAAACTGACCAGCACAGATACGCAGTATTTT CSAEKLTSTDTQYF - TRBV20-1 few TRBJ2-3
TGTGCCAGCAGAAAGACGGGACAGACAAACACTGAAGCTTTCTTT CASRKTGQTNTEAFF TRBD1 TRBV6-4 - TRBJ1-1
TGTGCCAGCAGAAAGGACGGGACAGATACGCAGTATTTT CASRKDGTDTQYF - TRBV6-1 few TRBJ2-3
TGCAGTGCTAGGGTGGGGAACGGGGAGCTGTTTTTT CSARVGNGELFF - TRBV20-1 - TRBJ2-2
TGTGCTAGCAGCTCAGAGCCGACGGCACCCTACGAGCAGTACTTC CASSSEPTAPYEQYF - TRBV7-7 - TRBJ2-7
TGTGCCAGCACCCGGCGGGGAGCTTTCTTT CASTRRGAFF - TRBV7-9 - TRBJ1-1
TGTGCCAGCAGTTTAGGGTGGGGGGGAGAGACCCAGTACTTC CASSLGWGGETQYF TRBD2 TRBV12-3/TRBV12-4 few TRBJ2-5
TGTGCCAGCAGACTTTTACAGGAGACGAACACTGAAGCTTTCTTT CASRLLQETNTEAFF - TRBV28 many TRBJ1-1
TGTGCCAGCAGGTGGGGGACAACTAGCACAGATACGCAGTATTTT CASRWGTTSTDTQYF - TRBV12-3/TRBV12-4 many TRBJ2-3
TGCAGCGCCGAGTGGGGGAACACTGAAGCTTTCTTT CSAEWGNTEAFF - TRBV29-1 few TRBJ1-1
TGTGCCAGCAGCCGCCGGGATTTGGATTCACCCCTCCACTTT CASSRRDLDSPLHF - TRBV7-2 few TRBJ1-6
TGTGCCAGCAGTTGGGACAGGGATTCCACTGAAGCTTTCTTT CASSWDRDSTEAFF TRBD1 TRBV6-1 - TRBJ1-1
TGTGCCAGCAGTCTTATGGGACAGGGCTACGAGCAGTACTTC CASSLMGQGYEQYF TRBD1 TRBV28 many TRBJ2-7
TGTGCCAGCAGTTTAACCAGGGTAGGCGAGCAGTACTTC CASSLTRVGEQYF - TRBV27 few TRBJ2-7
TGTGCCAGCAGTGAAAGACTAGCGGGAGACGGCAATGAGCAGTTCTTC CASSERLAGDGNEQFF TRBD2 TRBV6-1 few TRBJ2-1
TGCGCCAGCAGACTAGCGGGAGGGCCCGGTTGGGATGAGCAGTTCTTC CASRLAGGPGWDEQFF TRBD2 TRBV5-1 few TRBJ2-1
TGTGCCAGCAGCTTCGACAGTTTGTACCAAGAGACCCAGTACTTC CASSFDSLYQETQYF - TRBV14 few TRBJ2-5
TGTGCCAGCAGCTATGGACTAGCGCGCTCCTACAATGAGCAGTTCTTC CASSYGLARSYNEQFF TRBD2 TRBV11-2 many TRBJ2-1
TGTGCCAGCAGCGTAGCGGGCCCGGGGGATGAGCAGTTCTTC CASSVAGPGDEQFF - TRBV9 - TRBJ2-1
TGTGCCAGCAGCCTGAATCAGGTCACTGAAGCTTTCTTT CASSLNQVTEAFF - TRBV3-1 many TRBJ1-1
TGTGCCAGCAGCCGAATAGCCTCTTTACGCACAGATACGCAGTATTTT CASSRIASLRTDTQYF - TRBV28 many TRBJ2-3
TGCAGTGCTAGAACCCTAGCGGGAGGGGCAGATACGCAGTATTTT CSARTLAGGADTQYF TRBD2 TRBV20-1 few TRBJ2-3
TGTGCCAGCAGCTTAGGGGACACTGAGCAGTACTTC CASSLGDTEQYF - TRBV7-2 few TRBJ2-7
TGTGCCAGCAGCTTAGGGCCCCGGGGGTCAGAGACCCAGTACTTC CASSLGPRGSETQYF - TRBV7-2 few TRBJ2-5
TGTGCCAGCAGTTACGGGCGGGCCCCCTACTCTGGAAACACCATATATTTT CASSYGRAPYSGNTIYF - TRBV6-5 - TRBJ1-3
TGTGCCAGCAGTTTGGGTTTTAGCTCCTACGAGCAGTACTTC CASSLGFSSYEQYF - TRBV12-3/TRBV12-4 many TRBJ2-7
TGTGCCAGCAGCCCCAGGTCGTCCGGGGAGCTGTTTTTT CASSPRSSGELFF - TRBV12-3/TRBV12-4 many TRBJ2-2
TGTGCCAGCAGTCAAGGGAATGAGCAGTTCTTC CASSQGNEQFF - TRBV3-1 many TRBJ2-1
TGCGCCAGCAGCCAACGGACAGAAGCTAACTATGGCTACACCTTC CASSQRTEANYGYTF - TRBV4-3 - TRBJ1-2
TGTGCCAGCAGTGAATTTAGGTACACTGAAGCTTTCTTT CASSEFRYTEAFF - TRBV6-1 many TRBJ1-1
TGTGCCACCAGCGGAAGGCGCTACACAGATACGCAGTATTTT CATSGRRYTDTQYF - TRBV15 - TRBJ2-3
TGTGCCAGCAGTTTATCAGGGGACAGCTTTTCACCCCTCCACTTT CASSLSGDSFSPLHF TRBD1 TRBV28 - TRBJ1-6
TGTGCCAGTAGTATTACGGGGGCAGGAGGGGGCTACACCTTC CASSITGAGGGYTF - TRBV19 - TRBJ1-2
TGTGCCAGCAGTGCGCACAGGGGGCCTGGAAACACCATATATTTT CASSAHRGPGNTIYF TRBD1 TRBV28 once TRBJ1-3
TGTGCCAGCGCCCAGGACGGATATGGCTACACCTTC CASAQDGYGYTF - TRBV7-9 few TRBJ1-2
TGCAGTGCGGAGGGTGGCGGATACACCGGGGAGCTGTTTTTT CSAEGGGYTGELFF - TRBV20-1 - TRBJ2-2
TGTGCCAGCGCCACTCCGGACGGGACAGGGAAGAATGAGCAGTTCTTC CASATPDGTGKNEQFF TRBD1 TRBV28 many TRBJ2-1
TGTGCCAGCAGCTTGGGGGGGCTGGACTACGAGCAGTACTTC CASSLGGLDYEQYF - TRBV5-5 - TRBJ2-7
TGCAGTGCTAGAGACAGGGTAGTTATCCTCACTGAAGCTTTCTTT CSARDRVVILTEAFF - TRBV20-1 - TRBJ1-1
TGTGCCAGCAGTTACGCCAGGGGGGGCGGCGAGCAGTACTTC CASSYARGGGEQYF - TRBV6-6 few TRBJ2-7